These 23 T cell receptor beta chains were all obtained from the same sample, sequenced in a study of blood T cells in healthy people across ages. Primed by a sample-barcoded 5' primer and a J-beta primer mix, a second PCR proceeded for 7 to 11 cycles. In TCRdb, the 5' RACE reads were re-called with MiXCR into one record per CDR3 protein. The table shows 500,000 to 650,000 distinct CDR3 sequences, with around 27% occurring only once. These data are also associated with another study on T cells of mothers and their children.

Sequencing was done on a sample of blood. The receptors were gathered from a boy between 2 and 10 years old in good health.

The V and J genes are TRBV30 and TRBJ1-1; D might be TRBD1 (6 bases). This CDR3 spans 12 amino acids. Germline-derived CDR1 and CDR2 are GTSNPN and SVGIG (reference sequence). With 7 bases removed from V and 4 bases from J, the gap between germline ends came to 13 bases. Here the CDR3 DNA reads TGTGCCTTACAGAGGGGGACCACTGAAGCTTTCTTT. This codes for CALQRGTTEAFF. The entire variable domain, with the rest obtained from reference TRBV30 and TRBJ1-1, is as follows: SQTIHQWPATLVQPVGSPLSLECTVEGTSNPNLYWYRQAAGRGLQLLFYSVGIGQISSEVPQNLSASRPQDRQFILSSKKLLLSDSGFYLCALQRGTTEAFFGQGTRLTVV.

This clonotype appeared a few times. The V and J genes are TRBV9 and TRBJ2-3; 12 bases fit TRBD1. The CDR3 runs to 15 residues. The trim removed 4 bases at V and 5 bases at J, leaving 5 bases unmatched. Germline V gives CDR1 SGDLS, CDR2 YYNGEE. The CDR3 nucleotides are TGTGCCAGCAGCCCCCGGGACAGGGGGCAAGATACGCAGTATTTT. Translating it yields CASSPRDRGQDTQYF.

V is TRBV20-1 and J is TRBJ2-5; the D is unclear. The DNA end favors TRBJ2-1, so the J call may be wrong. The length of the CDR3 is 15 residues. CDR1 and CDR2 from the germline V gene are DFQATT and SNEGSKA (reference sequence). The DNA of the CDR3 is TGCAGTGCTAGAGATCTCAGCCTTCACTACAATGAGCAGTTCTTC. It codes for CSARDLSLHYNEQFF.

A note on this clonotype: An end of the junction differs from the germline gene, which may be a read error. The V and J genes are TRBV5-5 and TRBJ2-5; D is possibly TRBD1 (6 bases). The CDR3 length is 16 residues. The germline V gene encodes CDR1 SGHKS and CDR2 YYEKEE (reference sequence). The CDR3 DNA follows: TGTGCCGGCAGCTTGGTCGCCCGGACAGATCAAGAGACCCAGTACTTC. This sequence encodes CAGSLVARTDQETQYF.

This clonotype was seen a handful of times. V usage is TRBV6-5 and J usage is TRBJ1-6, with D possibly matching TRBD1 (5 bases). This CDR3 spans 14 amino acids. Trimming pared 2 bases from V and 9 bases from J, leaving 11 bases between. Germline lookup yields CDR1 MNHEY and CDR2 SVGAGI. The CDR3 spells CASSYRVGGSPLHF. The CDR3 nucleotides are TGTGCCAGCAGTTACCGGGTGGGGGGTTCACCCCTCCACTTT.

The genes are TRBV7-6 and TRBJ2-1, with D perhaps assigned TRBD1 or TRBD2 (5 bases each). CDR1 and CDR2 (germline): SGHVS, FNYEAQ. The CDR3 length is 16 residues. Trimming stripped 5 bases from V and 0 bases from J, with 14 bases between. The CDR3 nucleotides are TGTGCCAGCAGCCCAGAGGGGTTAAGCTCCTACAATGAGCAGTTCTTC. Protein: CASSPEGLSSYNEQFF.

The chain has TRBV12-3 or TRBV12-4 and TRBJ2-3; D gene uncertain. The CDR3 extends over 13 amino acids. The V end was cut by 6 bases, the J end by 6 bases, with 13 bases between. CDR3 bases: TGTGCCAGCAGCATAGAAGGGTCCGATACGCAGTATTTT. It yields the protein CASSIEGSDTQYF.

This clonotype was detected a few times. The gene calls are TRBV10-3 and TRBJ2-7; D call uncertain. This CDR3 is 12 amino acids long. Germline CDR1 ENHRY, CDR2 SYGVKD. V lost 4 bases and J 0 bases, leaving 4 bases between the germline ends. The CDR3 DNA reads as TGTGCCATCAGTGCCGACTCCTACGAGCAGTACTTC. Amino acids: CAISADSYEQYF.

This clonotype was found a few times. The chain joins TRBV16 to TRBJ1-1; D gene unclear. From germline, CDR1 is KGHSY and CDR2 FQNENV. The CDR3 runs to 14 residues. The germline V and J ends were trimmed by 2 bases and 0 bases, with 7 bases remaining between them. The CDR3 DNA reads as TGTGCCAGCAGCCAACAGTTCCTGAACACTGAAGCTTTCTTT. Translation gives CASSQQFLNTEAFF.

Concerning this clonotype: Mismatch with germline at one junction end may stem from a read error. This chain connects TRBV12-3 or TRBV12-4 to TRBJ2-7, with 9 bases lining up with TRBD2. This CDR3 comprises 15 residues. The CDR3 DNA sequence: TGTGCCAGCAGTTTAACATGGCGGGGGGGAACCGAGCAATACTTC. This sequence encodes CASSLTWRGGTEQYF.

The rearrangement uses TRBV7-6 and TRBJ2-1; TRBD2 matches at 8 bases. V lost 5 bases and J lost 9; bases outside the gene matches: 6. The length of the CDR3 is 13 residues. CDR1 SGHVS and CDR2 FNYEAQ come from the germline V gene. DNA for the CDR3: TGTGCCAGCAGCCCCACTAGCGGCCTTGAGCAGTTCTTC. Its translation: CASSPTSGLEQFF.

There are a few counts of this clonotype. The rearrangement uses TRBV6-6 and TRBJ2-2; D gene uncertain. This CDR3 has 16 amino acids. V lost 1 base, J lost 0 bases, and 9 bases lay in between. Germline V gene lookup returns CDR1 MNHNY and CDR2 SVGAGI (reference sequence). The CDR3 loop is CASSYYASTNTGELFF. In DNA form, the CDR3 reads TGTGCCAGCAGTTACTACGCCAGCACGAACACCGGGGAGCTGTTTTTT.

A few counts support this clonotype. This sequence joins TRBV12-3 or TRBV12-4 and TRBJ2-5; D call uncertain. The CDR3 contains 11 residues. The V end lost 3 bases, the J end lost 6 bases, and 5 bases lay between the germline ends. CDR3 residues: CASSFAQTQYF. The CDR3 coding sequence is TGTGCCAGCAGTTTCGCCCAGACCCAGTACTTC.

The chain combines TRBV12-3 or TRBV12-4 with TRBJ2-3; tentative D call: TRBD1 (6 bases). The J call may not be correct, given that the DNA end is closer to TRBJ1-5. This CDR3 region has 14 residues. The CDR3 sequence is CASTIDRNTDTQHF. DNA for the CDR3: TGTGCCAGCACCATAGACAGGAACACAGATACGCAGCATTTT.

This clonotype was observed a few times. The genes are TRBV12-3 or TRBV12-4 and TRBJ2-1, with 10 bases that match TRBD2. The CDR3 covers 15 residues. The V gene end was trimmed by 6 bases and the J gene end by 3 bases; junction bases not matched to a gene: 5. CDR3 coding DNA: TGTGCCAGCAGCGGGACTAGCGATAGCTACAATGAGCAGTTCTTC. It yields the protein CASSGTSDSYNEQFF.

In this sample, this clonotype turned up a few times. The chain uses TRBV21-1 and TRBJ2-1; the table's D gene call, TRBD1, was not cross checked with the DNA. With the DNA end fitting TRBJ2-7 better, the J assignment may be wrong. TRBV21-1 is designated a pseudogene. The CDR3 is 17 amino acids. This CDR3 is CASSNKFPGGFTYEQYF. CDR3 nucleotide sequence: TGTGCCAGCAGCAATAAGTTTCCCGGGGGCTTCACCTACGAGCAGTACTTC.

This clonotype was seen more than once but under ten times. The CDR3: CASSQDSGTGEAFF. CDR3 DNA sequence: TGTGCCAGCAGCCAAGATTCAGGGACTGGTGAAGCTTTCTTT. This chain joins TRBV3-1 and TRBJ1-1, with D possibly matching TRBD1 (5 bases). Per the germline V gene, CDR1 is LGHDT and CDR2 is YNNKEL (reference sequence). Trimming stripped 0 bases from V and 7 bases from J, with 12 bases between. The CDR3 runs to 14 residues. Full variable domain (missing parts from reference TRBV3-1 and TRBJ1-1): DTAVSQTPKYLVTQMGNDKSIKCEQNLGHDTMYWYKQDSKKFLKIMFSYNNKELIINETVPNRFSPKSPDKAHLNLHINSLELGDSAVYFCASSQDSGTGEAFFGQGTRLTVV.

With respect to this clonotype: One junction end does not reproduce the germline sequence, and a read error may be involved. The chain recombines TRBV7-9 with TRBJ2-3; perhaps TRBD2 as D (6 bases). The CDR3 totals 14 residues. Per the germline V gene, CDR1 is SEHNR and CDR2 is FQNEAQ (reference sequence). CDR3 sequence: CASSLTSLPDTQYF. The CDR3 region has the DNA TGTGCCAGCAGCTTGACTAGTCTTCCAGACACGCAGTATTTT.

The chain employs TRBV27 and TRBJ2-2; D is undetermined. The CDR3 has 14 amino acids. Deletions cut 5 bases from V and 3 bases from J, with 10 bases between. Germline V gives CDR1 MNHEY, CDR2 SMNVEV (reference sequence). CDR3 DNA sequence: TGTGCCAGCAGTCGTCCCGGAGACACCGGGGAGCTGTTTTTT. This translates into CASSRPGDTGELFF.

This clonotype was found a few times. The chain has TRBV14 and TRBJ2-5; no clear D. The J call could be wrong; TRBJ2-1 is a better fit for the DNA end. Germline V gene lookup returns CDR1 SGHDN and CDR2 FVKESK. The CDR3 is 15 amino acids. CDR3 sequence: CASSQDLPRLGEQFF. In nucleotides, the CDR3 is TGTGCCAGCAGCCAAGATCTTCCGAGATTGGGTGAGCAGTTCTTC.

This clonotype was detected a few times. This rearrangement joins TRBV9 to TRBJ2-6, with D unclear. The germline V and J ends were trimmed by 4 bases and 12 bases, with 17 bases remaining between them. This CDR3 contains 14 residues. Germline V lookup: CDR1 SGDLS, CDR2 YYNGEE. Here the CDR3 DNA reads TGTGCCAGCAGCCCCCAAATGAGCCAAGGCGTCCTGACTTTC. It specifies CASSPQMSQGVLTF.

V is TRBV20-1 and J is TRBJ2-5; D not resolved. V lost 1 base and J lost 2, with 8 bases in between. The CDR3 is made up of 13 amino acids. Per the germline V gene, CDR1 is DFQATT and CDR2 is SNEGSKA (reference sequence). The CDR3 protein is CSARVIPQETQYF. For the CDR3, the DNA is TGCAGTGCTAGAGTAATCCCTCAAGAGACCCAGTACTTC.

V and J are TRBV28 and TRBJ2-7, with 8 bases fitting TRBD1. With V trimmed by 7 bases and J by 4 bases, 12 bases remained unmatched. The CDR3 sequence is 15 residues long. Germline CDR1 and CDR2: MDHEN and SYDVKM. The CDR3 DNA reads TGTGCCAGCACTCTTGACAGGGGTCATCTATACGAGCAGTACTTC. This sequence encodes CASTLDRGHLYEQYF.